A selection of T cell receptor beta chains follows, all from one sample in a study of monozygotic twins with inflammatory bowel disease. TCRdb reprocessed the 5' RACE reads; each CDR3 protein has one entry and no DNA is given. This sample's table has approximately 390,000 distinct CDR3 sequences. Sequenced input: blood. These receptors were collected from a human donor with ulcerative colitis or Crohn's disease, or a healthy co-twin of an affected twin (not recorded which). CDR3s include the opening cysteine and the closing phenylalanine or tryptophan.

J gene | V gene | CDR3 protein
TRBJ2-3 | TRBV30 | CAWSVLARAGGAGTQYF
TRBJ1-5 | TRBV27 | CASRGTGSNQPQHF
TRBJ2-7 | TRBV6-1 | CASSKASGSHSAEQYF
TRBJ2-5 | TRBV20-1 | CSARDGRLAGVQETQYF
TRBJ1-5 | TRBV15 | CATSRDRASNQPQHF
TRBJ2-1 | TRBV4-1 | CASSRKLAGVYDEQFF
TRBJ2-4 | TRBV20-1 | CSARRTTRENIQYF
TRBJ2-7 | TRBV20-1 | CSARARQGAHEQYF
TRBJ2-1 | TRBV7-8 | CASSLDGAGEQFF
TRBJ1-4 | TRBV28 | CASTKPQGRWSEKLFF
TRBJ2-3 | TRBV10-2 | CASSKTRVDTQYF
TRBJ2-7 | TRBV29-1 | CSVIRTGLYEQYF
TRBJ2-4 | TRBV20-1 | CSARDSGGSNMQYF
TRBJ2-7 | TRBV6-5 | CASSYSIFGSDEQYF
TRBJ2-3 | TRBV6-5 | CASSYSRAVWYF
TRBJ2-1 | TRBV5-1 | CASSLGQVADEQFF
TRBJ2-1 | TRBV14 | CASSRVVTGGVAIEQFF
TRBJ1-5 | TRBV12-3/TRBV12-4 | CASSSLGAGRQPQHF
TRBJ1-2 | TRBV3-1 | CASSQKVMSYGYTF
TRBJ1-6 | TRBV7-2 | CASSLGHPWNSPLHF
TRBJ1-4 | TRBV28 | CASTGITNEKLFF
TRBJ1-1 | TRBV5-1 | CASSLAFTTEAFF
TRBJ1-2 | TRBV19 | CASSPPVGGYTF
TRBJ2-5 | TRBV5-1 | CASSLGQAETQYF
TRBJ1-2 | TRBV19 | CASSSGQGVSNYGYTF
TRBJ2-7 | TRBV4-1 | CASSRELNRPYEQYF
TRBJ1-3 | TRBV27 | CASSTRTGRGDTIYF
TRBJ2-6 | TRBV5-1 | CASSFPGAVGANVLTF
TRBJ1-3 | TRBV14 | CASSLSGPGPGNTIYF
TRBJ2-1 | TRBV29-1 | CSVESPGGVEQFF
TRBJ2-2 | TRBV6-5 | CASSYSISGGPNTGELFF
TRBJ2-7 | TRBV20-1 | CSVPGEPSYEQYF
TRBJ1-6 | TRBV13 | CASSSQRGNSPLHF
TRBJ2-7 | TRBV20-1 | CSARGLAGRGEQYF
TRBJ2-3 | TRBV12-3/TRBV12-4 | CASSPTGATDTQYF
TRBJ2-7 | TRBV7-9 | CASSFSGGEEQYF
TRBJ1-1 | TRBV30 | CAWSVDYRGNTEAFF
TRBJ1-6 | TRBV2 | CASSERGDSPLHF
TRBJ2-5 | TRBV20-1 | CSPGGWVETQYF
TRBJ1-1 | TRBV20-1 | CSAQAGGPTTEAFF
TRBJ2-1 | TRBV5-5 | CASSSGTGAYNEQFF
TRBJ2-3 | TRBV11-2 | CASSFDRGWTQYF
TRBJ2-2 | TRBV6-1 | CASSPGQGISNTGELFF
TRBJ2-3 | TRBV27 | CATSGEDTQYF
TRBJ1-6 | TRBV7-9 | CASSPSTENSPLHF
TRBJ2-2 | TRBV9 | CASSVAGAGLGTGELFF
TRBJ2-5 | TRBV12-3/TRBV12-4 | CASSFREIQGETQYF
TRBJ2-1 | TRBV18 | CASSPGSSGYNEQFF
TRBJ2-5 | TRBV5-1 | CASSLGFGTGGRETQYF
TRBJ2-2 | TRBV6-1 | CASRPKSGGTNTGELFF
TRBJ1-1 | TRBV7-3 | CASAIDSGHTEAFF
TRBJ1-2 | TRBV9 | CASSVGEKLYGYTF
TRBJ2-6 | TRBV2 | CARGTGTVFFGANVLTF
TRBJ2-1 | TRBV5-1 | CASTETGGIYNEQFF
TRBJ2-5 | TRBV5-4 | CASSSPTVQETQYF
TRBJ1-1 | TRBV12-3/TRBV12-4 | CASSYRSRGLAEAFF
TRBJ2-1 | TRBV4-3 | CASSQSFTGYNEQFF
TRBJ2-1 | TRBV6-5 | CASSSRTQGRVNEQFF